This is a list of T cell receptor beta chains from one sample in a study of T cell responses to AZD1222 COVID-19 vaccine. The protocol was immunoSEQ multiplex PCR, while the TCRdb copy is restricted to in-frame clones and leaves out a portion. The sample records about 69,000 clones, approximately 87% being singletons. The sequencing here drew on peripheral blood, taken 28 days after the second AZD1222 dose. These receptors were obtained from an adult who received the AZD1222 COVID-19 vaccine. Each CDR3 is given with its conserved first and last residue. D genes are given only for firm matches. Clone size appears in some rows only: once, few, many, or a class for an expanded clone.

clone_size j_call v_call d_call cdr3_aa cdr3_nt
once TRBJ2-6 TRBV19 . CASTHLSGANVLTF TGTGCCAGTACGCACCTATCTGGGGCCAACGTCCTGACTTTC
. TRBJ2-1 TRBV11-3 . CASSRGGTDLNEQFF TGTGCCAGCAGCAGAGGCGGGACAGACCTCAATGAGCAGTTCTTC
. TRBJ1-2 TRBV12-3/TRBV12-4 . CASSLRNYGYTF TGTGCCAGCAGTCTAAGGAACTATGGCTACACCTTC
. TRBJ2-3 TRBV7-2 . CASSRGVADSDTQYF TGTGCCAGCAGCCGTGGTGTGGCGGATTCGGATACGCAGTATTTT
once TRBJ2-7 TRBV5-1 . CASNPGPGRVDEQYF TGCGCCAGCAATCCCGGACCGGGCCGAGTGGACGAGCAGTACTTC
few TRBJ2-7 TRBV4-1 TRBD2 CASSLTSGKSFVHEQYF TGCGCCAGCAGTCTCACTAGCGGGAAGTCATTCGTCCACGAGCAGTACTTC
. TRBJ2-1 TRBV6-1 TRBD2 CASSEIGASGSREQFF TGTGCCAGCAGTGAAATCGGTGCTAGCGGATCGCGGGAGCAGTTCTTC
. TRBJ2-3 TRBV7-2 . CASSGRRDRSTQYF TGTGCCAGCAGCGGCAGGAGGGATAGGAGTACGCAGTATTTT
. TRBJ1-3 TRBV5-1 TRBD1 CASSLAPTGVGNTIYF TGCGCCAGCAGCTTGGCTCCGACAGGGGTCGGAAACACCATATATTTT
. TRBJ2-7 TRBV27 . CASSRGYEQYF TGTGCCAGCAGTCGCGGCTACGAGCAGTACTTC
once TRBJ1-2 TRBV3-1/TRBV3-2 . CASSQQTYSGGYTF TGTGCCAGCAGCCAGCAAACGTATAGCGGGGGCTACACCTTC
. TRBJ1-2 TRBV3-1/TRBV3-2 . CASSQQGGYGYTF TGTGCCAGCAGCCAACAAGGGGGGTATGGCTACACCTTC
. TRBJ2-3 TRBV6-5 TRBD2 CASSSGIYTQYF TGTGCCAGCAGCAGCGGGATCTATACGCAGTATTTT
. TRBJ2-3 TRBV5-4 . CASSLNRGSSTDTQYF TGTGCCAGCAGCTTGAATAGGGGTTCTAGCACAGATACGCAGTATTTT
. TRBJ1-1 TRBV14 . CASSQGIDTEAFF TGTGCCAGCAGCCAGGGGATAGACACTGAAGCTTTCTTT
. TRBJ1-1 TRBV5-1 TRBD1 CASSLVGQGDTEAFF TGCGCCAGCAGCTTGGTGGGACAGGGGGACACTGAAGCTTTCTTT
. TRBJ2-1 TRBV19 TRBD2 CASSTRRLAGGHNNEQFF TGTGCCAGTAGTACCCGAAGACTAGCGGGAGGGCACAACAATGAGCAGTTCTTC
. TRBJ1-2 TRBV7-2 . CASNPEGVGYGYTF TGTGCCAGCAATCCGGAGGGGGTAGGATATGGCTACACCTTC
. TRBJ2-7 TRBV2 . CASSSYEQYF TGTGCCAGCAGCTCCTACGAGCAGTACTTC
. TRBJ1-5 TRBV4-1 . CASSQLRGDNQPQHF TGCGCCAGCAGCCAATTGAGGGGGGACAATCAGCCCCAGCATTTT
. TRBJ2-1 TRBV6-2/TRBV6-3 TRBD2 CASSYFSGGRVEQFF TGTGCCAGCAGTTACTTTTCGGGGGGGCGTGTTGAGCAGTTCTTC
once TRBJ1-3 TRBV5-4 TRBD1 CASSQKTGAGNTIYF TGTGCCAGCAGCCAGAAGACAGGGGCTGGAAACACCATATATTTT
. TRBJ1-2 TRBV30 . CAWRRGGYTF TGTGCCTGGAGGAGGGGGGGCTACACCTTC
. TRBJ1-1 TRBV6-5 . CASKAGGSTEAFF TGTGCCAGCAAAGCGGGCGGGAGCACTGAAGCTTTCTTT
. TRBJ2-3 TRBV2 . CASSEGVLISTDTQYF TGTGCCAGCAGTGAGGGAGTTCTAATAAGCACAGATACGCAGTATTTT
. TRBJ2-3 TRBV2 . CASSEVPEQQYF TGTGCCAGCAGTGAAGTTCCCGAGCAACAGTATTTT
. TRBJ2-6 TRBV20-1 . CSASIAASGANVLTF TGCAGTGCTAGTATTGCGGCGTCTGGGGCCAACGTCCTGACTTTC
. TRBJ2-6 TRBV7-9 . CASSSASSGANVLTF TGTGCCAGCAGCTCTGCAAGCTCTGGGGCCAACGTCCTGACTTTC
. TRBJ1-4 TRBV6-6 TRBD1 CASSQPGQGNGKLFF TGTGCCAGCAGTCAGCCGGGACAGGGGAATGGAAAACTGTTTTTT
. TRBJ1-1 TRBV2 TRBD1 CASSPTGGTEAFF TGTGCCAGCAGCCCGACAGGGGGAACTGAAGCTTTCTTT
. TRBJ1-3 TRBV28 . CASNPDPGPVASGNTIYF TGTGCCAGCAACCCCGACCCGGGCCCAGTCGCCTCTGGAAACACCATATATTTT
. TRBJ2-7 TRBV5-1 . CASSPGGYTYEQYF TGCGCCAGCAGCCCGGGCGGATACACCTACGAGCAGTACTTC
. TRBJ2-1 TRBV6-5 TRBD2 CASGAGGSYNEQFF TGTGCCAGTGGTGCGGGGGGCTCCTACAATGAGCAGTTCTTC
. TRBJ1-6 TRBV7-9 . CASSLQGGSPLHF TGTGCCAGCAGCTTACAGGGCGGATCACCCCTCCACTTT
. TRBJ2-1 TRBV18 TRBD1 CASSPTGQGYNEQFF TGTGCCAGCTCACCTACGGGACAGGGGTACAATGAGCAGTTCTTC
. TRBJ1-3 TRBV5-1 . CASSLDDNSGNTIYF TGCGCCAGCAGCTTGGACGATAACTCTGGAAACACCATATATTTT
. TRBJ1-1 TRBV5-4 . CASSRAEGYTEAFF TGTGCCAGCAGCCGGGCCGAAGGGTACACTGAAGCTTTCTTT
. TRBJ1-2 TRBV7-6 . CASSLGGANGYTF TGTGCCAGCAGCTTAGGGGGGGCAAATGGCTACACCTTC
. TRBJ2-7 TRBV19 TRBD2 CASRPLEAGENEQYF TGTGCCAGTAGGCCCCTCGAAGCGGGAGAAAACGAGCAGTACTTC
. TRBJ1-4 TRBV4-1 TRBD1 CASSQEGGVSANEKLFF TGCGCCAGCAGCCAAGAAGGGGGCGTATCAGCTAATGAAAAACTGTTTTTT
. TRBJ1-5 TRBV24-1 . CATTSPVHQPQHF TGTGCCACCACATCCCCGGTTCATCAGCCCCAGCATTTT
. TRBJ1-4 TRBV5-4 . CASSTREGAGEELFF TGTGCCAGCAGCACCAGGGAGGGAGCAGGGGAGGAACTGTTTTTT
. TRBJ1-2 TRBV7-2 . CASSLAGGNGYTF TGTGCCAGCAGCTTAGCGGGTGGAAATGGCTACACCTTC